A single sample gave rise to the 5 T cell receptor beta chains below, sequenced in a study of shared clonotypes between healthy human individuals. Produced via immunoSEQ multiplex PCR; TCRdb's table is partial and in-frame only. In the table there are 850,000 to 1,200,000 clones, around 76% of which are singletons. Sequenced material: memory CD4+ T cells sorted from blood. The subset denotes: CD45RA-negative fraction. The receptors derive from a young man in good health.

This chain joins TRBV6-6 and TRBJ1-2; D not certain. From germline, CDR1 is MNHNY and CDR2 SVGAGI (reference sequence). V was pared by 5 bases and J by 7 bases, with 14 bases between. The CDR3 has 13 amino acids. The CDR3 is CASSHGSDGGYTF. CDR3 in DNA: TGTGCCAGCAGTCACGGATCCGATGGTGGCTACACCTTC.

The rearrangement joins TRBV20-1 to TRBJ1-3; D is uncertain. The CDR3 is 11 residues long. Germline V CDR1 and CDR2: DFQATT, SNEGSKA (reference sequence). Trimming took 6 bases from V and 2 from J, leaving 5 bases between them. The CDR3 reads CSASAGNTIYF. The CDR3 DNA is TGCAGTGCCTCAGCTGGAAACACCATATATTTT.

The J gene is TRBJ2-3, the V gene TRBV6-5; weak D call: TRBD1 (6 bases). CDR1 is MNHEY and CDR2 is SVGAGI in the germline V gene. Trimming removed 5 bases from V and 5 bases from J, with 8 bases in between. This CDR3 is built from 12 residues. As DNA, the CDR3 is TGTGCCAGCAGTGAACAGGGAGATACGCAGTATTTT. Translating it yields CASSEQGDTQYF.

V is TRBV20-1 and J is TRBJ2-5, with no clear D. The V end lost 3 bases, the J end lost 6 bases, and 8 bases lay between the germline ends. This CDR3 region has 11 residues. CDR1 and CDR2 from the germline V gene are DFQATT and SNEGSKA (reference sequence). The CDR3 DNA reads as TGCAGTGCTAGGGATGGGAAGACCCAGTACTTC. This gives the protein CSARDGKTQYF.

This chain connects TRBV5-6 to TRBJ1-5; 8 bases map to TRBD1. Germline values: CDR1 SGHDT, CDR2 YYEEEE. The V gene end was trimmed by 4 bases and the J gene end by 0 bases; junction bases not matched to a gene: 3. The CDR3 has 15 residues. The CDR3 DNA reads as TGTGCCAGCAGCCGGACAGGGACTAGCAATCAGCCCCAGCATTTT. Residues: CASSRTGTSNQPQHF.